This T cell receptor beta chain stems from a study of blood T cells in healthy people across ages. The overall study: About one barcoded beta molecule was captured per two T cells (by template switching).

PCR was performed a second time for roughly 7 to 12 cycles using a sample-barcoded 5' primer and a J-beta primer mix. TCRdb itself ran the 5' RACE reads through MiXCR, one entry per CDR3 protein. This repertoire shows about 1.5 million distinct CDR3 sequences, approximately 39% found once; its top ten account for about 4.1%. The germline gives CDR1 ENHRY, CDR2 SYGVKD. This CDR3 region has 13 residues. Trimming removed 6 bases at V and 5 bases at J, with 13 bases between. This clonotype was seen more than once but under ten times. This receptor was identified in a woman younger than 35 in good health. The sample comprised blood. The chain links TRBV10-3 to TRBJ1-2, with D perhaps TRBD1 (5 bases). The CDR3 spells CAIRGGSQYGYTF. The DNA of the CDR3 is TGTGCCATCAGGGGGGGATCGCAGTATGGCTACACCTTC.